The 4 T cell receptor beta chains presented below share a single source sample, sequenced in a study of Ad26.COV2.S vaccination and SARS-CoV-2 variants. As to treatment: roughly 18 received Ad26.COV2.S at low or high dose, single or two shots; about 5 received placebo; per-sample allocation not given. The investigators took samples on day 63 after the first vaccine or placebo injection. Method: immunoSEQ multiplex PCR; TCRdb's copy keeps in-frame clones and lacks some. This repertoire shows about 400,000 clones, 89% found once; its top ten account for under 2%. The sample here was peripheral blood, taken in a trial of Ad26.COV2.S vaccine versus placebo. The receptors were gathered from a person aged 18 to 65 who received the Ad26.COV2.S COVID-19 vaccine or a placebo.

The chain has TRBV6-5 and TRBJ2-3; TRBD1 agrees at 11 bases. V lost 5 bases and J lost 5; bases outside the gene matches: 3. CDR3 length: 14 residues. CDR1 is MNHEY, CDR2 SVGAGI, per germline. As DNA, the CDR3 is TGTGCCAGCAGTCCCGGGACAGGGGGAGATACGCAGTATTTT. Translating it yields CASSPGTGGDTQYF.

The chain joins TRBV18 to TRBJ2-2; possible D gene TRBD2, 6 bases. CDR1 is KGHSH and CDR2 is LQKENI in the germline V gene. The CDR3 runs 15 residues. Trimming cost V 8 bases and J 4 bases, with 17 bases left between them. In DNA form, the CDR3 reads TGTGCCAGCCCCCCGTGGCGGGGTGGCACCGGGGAGCTGTTTTTT. As protein: CASPPWRGGTGELFF.

This clone appeared once. This chain links TRBV4-1 with TRBJ2-1; D not certain. CDR3 length: 13 amino acids. The V gene lost 6 bases and the J gene lost 5 bases, with 11 bases spanning the gap. CDR1 and CDR2 from the germline V gene are MGHRA and YSYEKL. The CDR3 loop is CASSLQLNNEQFF. The CDR3 coding sequence is TGCGCCAGCAGTCTACAGCTTAACAATGAGCAGTTCTTC.

V is TRBV4-1 and J is TRBJ1-3; tentative D call: TRBD1 (5 bases). Germline V CDR1 and CDR2: MGHRA, YSYEKL. The CDR3 loop spans 17 amino acids. The V and J ends lost 3 bases and 4 bases respectively, with 19 bases between them. This chain's CDR3 is CASSQPGRSLLGNTIYF. The CDR3 DNA reads TGCGCCAGCAGCCAGCCGGGACGCTCGTTGTTGGGAAACACCATATATTTT.